This T cell receptor beta chain came from a study of blood T cells in healthy people across ages. Study observations and caveats: Possibly, changes in expanded clonotypes were confounded because donor CMV status was unknown.

CDR1 and CDR2 (germline): LGHDT, YNNKEL (reference sequence). Trimming took 0 bases from V and 0 from J, leaving 13 bases between them. The CDR3 has 17 residues. Every sample had a minimum of 6.5 million PBMCs isolated. In regard to this clonotype: Its target is not known.

For the second PCR, which ran for about 6 to 11 cycles, a sample-barcoded 5' primer and a J-beta primer mix were used. A template-switch adaptor with 12 random nucleotides tagged each cDNA molecule. TCRdb independently ran MiXCR on the 5' RACE reads; one entry per CDR3 protein. The data contain 1,300,000 or so distinct CDR3 sequences, 59% of them seen just once; the ten biggest clones take up approximately 7%. Sequencing input: blood. This sequence joins TRBV3-1 and TRBJ2-3; D is possibly TRBD1 (6 bases). This clonotype originated in a man younger than 35 in good health. CDR3 amino acids: CASSQDQDRPSTDTQYF. The CDR3 DNA is TGTGCCAGCAGCCAAGATCAAGACAGGCCTAGCACAGATACGCAGTATTTT.